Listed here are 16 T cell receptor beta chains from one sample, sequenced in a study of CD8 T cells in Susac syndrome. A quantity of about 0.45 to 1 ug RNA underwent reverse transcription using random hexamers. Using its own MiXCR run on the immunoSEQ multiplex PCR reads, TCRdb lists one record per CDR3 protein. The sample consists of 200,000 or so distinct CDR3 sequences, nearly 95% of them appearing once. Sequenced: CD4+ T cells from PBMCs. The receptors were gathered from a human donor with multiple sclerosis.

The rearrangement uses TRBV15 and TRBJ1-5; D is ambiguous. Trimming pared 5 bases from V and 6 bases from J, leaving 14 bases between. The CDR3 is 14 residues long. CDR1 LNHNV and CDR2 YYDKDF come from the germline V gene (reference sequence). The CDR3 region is CATSPRAGFQPQHF. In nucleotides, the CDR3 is TGTGCCACCAGCCCCCGGGCAGGTTTTCAGCCCCAGCATTTT. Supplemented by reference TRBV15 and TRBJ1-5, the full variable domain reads DAMVIQNPRYQVTQFGKPVTLSCSQTLNHNVMYWYQQKSSQAPKLLFHYYDKDFNNEADTPDNFQSRRPNTSFCFLDIRSPGLGDTAMYLCATSPRAGFQPQHFGDGTRLSIL.

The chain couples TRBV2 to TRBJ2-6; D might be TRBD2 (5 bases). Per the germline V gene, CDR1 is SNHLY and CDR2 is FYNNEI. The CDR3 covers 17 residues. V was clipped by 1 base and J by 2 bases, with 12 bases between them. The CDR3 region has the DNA TGTGCCAGCAGTGAAGAGCGGTGGGCCACTGGGGCCAACGTCCTGACTTTC. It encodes CASSEERWATGANVLTF.

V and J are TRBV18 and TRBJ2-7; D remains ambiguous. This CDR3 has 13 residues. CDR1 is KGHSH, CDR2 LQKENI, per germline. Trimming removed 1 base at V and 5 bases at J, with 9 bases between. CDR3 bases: TGTGCCAGCTCACCACTCGAGAGGCACGAGCAGTACTTC. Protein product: CASSPLERHEQYF. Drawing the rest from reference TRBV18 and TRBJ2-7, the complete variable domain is NAGVMQNPRHLVRRRGQEARLRCSPMKGHSHVYWYRQLPEEGLKFMVYLQKENIIDESGMPKERFSAEFPKEGPSILRIQQVVRGDSAAYFCASSPLERHEQYFGPGTRLTVT.

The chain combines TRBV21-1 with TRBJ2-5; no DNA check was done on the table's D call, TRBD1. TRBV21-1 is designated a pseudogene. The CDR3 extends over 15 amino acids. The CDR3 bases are TGTGCCAGCATGGAGATTTCGGGACCCATAGGGACCCAGTACTTC. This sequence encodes CASMEISGPIGTQYF.

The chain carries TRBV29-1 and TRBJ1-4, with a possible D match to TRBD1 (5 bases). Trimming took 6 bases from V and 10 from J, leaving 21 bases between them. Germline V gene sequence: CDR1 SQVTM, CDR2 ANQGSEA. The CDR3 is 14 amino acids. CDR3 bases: TGCAGCGTGGGGGACGAACTACCCCGGGGAAAACTGTTTTTT. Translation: CSVGDELPRGKLFF.

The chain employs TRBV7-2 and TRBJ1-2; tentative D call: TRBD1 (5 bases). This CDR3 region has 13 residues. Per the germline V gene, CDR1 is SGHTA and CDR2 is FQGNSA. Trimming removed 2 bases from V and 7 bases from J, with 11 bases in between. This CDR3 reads CASSLTGDRGYTF. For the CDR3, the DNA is TGTGCCAGCAGCTTAACGGGGGATCGTGGCTACACCTTC.

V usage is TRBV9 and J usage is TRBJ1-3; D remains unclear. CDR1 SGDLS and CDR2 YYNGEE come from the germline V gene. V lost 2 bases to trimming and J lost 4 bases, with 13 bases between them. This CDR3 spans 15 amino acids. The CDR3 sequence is CASSVSELTGNTIYF. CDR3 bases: TGTGCCAGCAGCGTGTCGGAGCTAACGGGAAACACCATATATTTT.

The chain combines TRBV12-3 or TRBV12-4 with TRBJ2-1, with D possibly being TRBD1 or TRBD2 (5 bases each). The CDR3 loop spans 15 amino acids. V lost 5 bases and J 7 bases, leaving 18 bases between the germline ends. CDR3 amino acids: CASSSLAGIRNEQFF. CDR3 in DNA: TGTGCCAGCAGTAGCCTAGCAGGGATTCGGAATGAGCAGTTCTTC.

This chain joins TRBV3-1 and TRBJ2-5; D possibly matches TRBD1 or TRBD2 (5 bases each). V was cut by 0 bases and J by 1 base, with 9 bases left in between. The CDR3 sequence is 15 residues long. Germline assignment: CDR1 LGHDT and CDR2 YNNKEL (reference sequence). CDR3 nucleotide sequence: TGTGCCAGCAGCCAAGACCCGGGGCCCCAAGAGACCCAGTACTTC. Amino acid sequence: CASSQDPGPQETQYF.

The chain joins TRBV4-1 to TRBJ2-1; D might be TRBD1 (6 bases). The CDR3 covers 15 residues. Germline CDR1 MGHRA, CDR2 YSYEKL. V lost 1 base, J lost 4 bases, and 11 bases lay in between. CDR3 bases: TGCGCCAGCAGCCAAGGAGGACAGACTTACAATGAGCAGTTCTTC. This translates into CASSQGGQTYNEQFF.

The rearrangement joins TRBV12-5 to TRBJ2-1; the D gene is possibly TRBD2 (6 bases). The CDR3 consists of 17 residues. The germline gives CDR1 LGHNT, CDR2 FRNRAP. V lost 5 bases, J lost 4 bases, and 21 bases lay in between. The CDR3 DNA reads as TGTGCTAGTGGTCCAACCTTCACTAGCCCTCTTTACAATGAGCAGTTCTTC. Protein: CASGPTFTSPLYNEQFF.

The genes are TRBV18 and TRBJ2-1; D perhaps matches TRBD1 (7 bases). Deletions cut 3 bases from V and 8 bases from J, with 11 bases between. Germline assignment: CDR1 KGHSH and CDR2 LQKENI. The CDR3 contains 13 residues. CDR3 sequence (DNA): TGTGCCAGCTCACCCCAGGGGGACTATGAGCAGTTCTTC. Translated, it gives CASSPQGDYEQFF.

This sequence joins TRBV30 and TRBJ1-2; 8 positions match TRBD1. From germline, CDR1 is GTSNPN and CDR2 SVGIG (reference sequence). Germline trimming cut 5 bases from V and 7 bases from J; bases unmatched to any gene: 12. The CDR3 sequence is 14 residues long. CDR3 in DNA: TGTGCCTGGCTTCCGGGACAGGAGAGTGGTGGCTACACCTTC. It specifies CAWLPGQESGGYTF.

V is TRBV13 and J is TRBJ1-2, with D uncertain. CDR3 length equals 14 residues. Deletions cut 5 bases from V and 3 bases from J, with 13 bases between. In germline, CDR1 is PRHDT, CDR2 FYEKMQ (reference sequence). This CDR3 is CASSPYRTDYGYTF. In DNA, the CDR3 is TGTGCCAGCAGCCCTTATCGGACGGACTATGGCTACACCTTC.

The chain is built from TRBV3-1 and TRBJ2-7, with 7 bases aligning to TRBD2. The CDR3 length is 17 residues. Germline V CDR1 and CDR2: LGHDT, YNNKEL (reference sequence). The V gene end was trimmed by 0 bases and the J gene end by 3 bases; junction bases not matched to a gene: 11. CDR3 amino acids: CASSQDPRAAGSYEQYF. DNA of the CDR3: TGTGCCAGCAGCCAAGACCCCAGAGCAGCGGGAAGCTACGAGCAGTACTTC.

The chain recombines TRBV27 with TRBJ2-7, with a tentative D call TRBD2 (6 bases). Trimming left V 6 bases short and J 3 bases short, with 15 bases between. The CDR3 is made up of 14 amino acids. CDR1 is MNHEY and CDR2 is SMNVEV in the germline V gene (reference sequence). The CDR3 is CASSSPRGRYEQYF. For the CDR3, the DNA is TGTGCCAGCAGCTCACCGCGGGGCCGCTACGAGCAGTACTTC.